This TCR beta chain was identified during a study of T-cell reconstitution after alpha-beta-depleted transplantation in children (dated by TCRdb to 2016 to 2017). Turning to the overall study: The study quantitatively tracked T-cell immune reconstitution after TCRalphabeta/CD19-depleted allogeneic hematopoietic cell transplantation in children using TCR repertoire profiling.

In this sample, this clonotype turned up a few times. It has no known antigen specificity. Per-nucleotide qualities are absent, and no much larger clonotype sits a single base away. Libraries were built with PCR. Instrument on record: Illumina HiSeq 2500. TCR library preparation used molecular barcoding, with unique molecular identifiers applied to normalize quantification of the TCRbeta repertoire. TCRdb itself trimmed the public reads at Q25 with fastp, ran MiXCR and retained productive beta chains. Rows are unified per CDR3 protein, each entry keeping the most common DNA and genes. Here the sample has roughly 500,000 distinct CDR3 sequences; around 17% occur a single time. The ten largest make up 3.3% of the sample. The material was PBMCs from the stem cell graft donor, obtained from the stem cell graft. The source of this sequence is a human donor who donated a stem cell graft to a child with acute lymphoblastic leukemia.

The CDR3 in this case is CATSARTESRELFF. The DNA is TGTGCCACCAGCGCCCGGACGGAAAGCCGGGAGCTGTTTTTT. The sequence joins TRBV15 to TRBJ2-2; the D gene assignment is ambiguous. CDR1 and CDR2 were assigned from the germline V gene (reference sequence) as LNHNV and YYDKDF. Relative to germline, V is 5 bases shorter and J is 9 bases shorter, with 16 bases between their ends. The CDR3 contains 14 residues, cysteine and phenylalanine counted. Only the CDR3 DNA stays, 42 bases, in frame from base 1.